The 13 T cell receptor beta chains below come from one sample, sequenced in a study of blood T cell repertoires in COVID-19. The repertoire was sequenced with immunoSEQ multiplex PCR; TCRdb's copy has only in-frame clones and lacks some. The sample records about 160,000 clones, 70% to 90% being singletons. The sequenced sample was PBMCs or T cells enriched from blood (not recorded which). These receptors came from a woman in her 50s who had recovered from COVID-19.

The chain couples TRBV6-6 to TRBJ2-7; 7 nucleotides align to TRBD1. Germline V gene lookup returns CDR1 MNHNY and CDR2 SVGAGI (reference sequence). Germline trimming cut 5 bases from V and 1 base from J; bases unmatched to any gene: 8. The CDR3 has 15 residues. The CDR3 DNA sequence: TGTGCCAGCAGTAGCACAGGGGAAGGGTCCTACGAGCAGTACTTC. Encoded protein: CASSSTGEGSYEQYF.

The V and J genes are TRBV7-8 and TRBJ1-4, with D possibly matching TRBD1 (5 bases). The CDR3 totals 15 residues. Germline loops: CDR1 SGHVS, CDR2 FQNEAQ. V gave up 4 bases and J gave up 4 bases, with 13 bases separating them. The DNA for the CDR3 is TGTGCCAGCAGCTCGTATCCTGACAGTAATGAAAAACTGTTTTTT. Amino acid sequence: CASSSYPDSNEKLFF.

This rearrangement joins TRBV30 to TRBJ2-3; 8 bases align to TRBD2. CDR1 GTSNPN and CDR2 SVGIG come from the germline V gene (reference sequence). The V segment lost 1 base and the J segment 8 bases; nucleotides outside the gene matches: 11. The CDR3 has 15 amino acids. In DNA form, the CDR3 reads TGTGCCTGGAGTGGTCGCGGGGGGCAAATTGGTACGCAGTATTTT. It is translated as CAWSGRGGQIGTQYF.

Details on this clone: One end of the junction is discordant with germline, which a read error may explain. The chain couples TRBV18 to TRBJ2-3; 7 positions match TRBD1. From germline, CDR1 is KGHSH and CDR2 LQKENI. The CDR3 contains 17 residues. Written as DNA, the CDR3 is TGTGCCAGCTCACCACCGGTTATGGGACAGAGCAAAGATACGCAGTATTTT. Its protein product is CASSPPVMGQSKDTQYF. The whole variable domain, filled in from reference TRBV18 and TRBJ2-3, reads NAGVMQNPRHLVRRRGQEARLRCSPMKGHSHVYWYRQLPEEGLKFMVYLQKENIIDESGMPKERFSAEFPKEGPSILRIQQVVRGDSAAYFCASSPPVMGQSKDTQYFGPGTRLTVL.

The chain joins TRBV12-5 to TRBJ1-1; TRBD1 matches 8 bases. The CDR3 length is 17 residues. V shed 0 bases, J shed 4 bases, and the junction held 10 bases outside the gene matches. Germline V gives CDR1 LGHNT, CDR2 FRNRAP. The CDR3 is CASGLVPGQGFGTEAFF. The CDR3 DNA follows: TGTGCTAGTGGTTTGGTACCTGGACAGGGTTTTGGCACTGAAGCTTTCTTT.

The chain recombines TRBV15 with TRBJ2-3; 10 bases fit TRBD2. Unmatched junction bases numbered 6, after V lost 2 bases and J lost 4 bases. Germline V CDR1 and CDR2: LNHNV, YYDKDF (reference sequence). The CDR3 spans 16 residues. The DNA for the CDR3 is TGTGCCACCAGCAGATTAGCGGGGGGTGAGTCAGATACGCAGTATTTT. This codes for CATSRLAGGESDTQYF.

This clone was seen repeatedly, ten times or more. The V and J genes are TRBV2 and TRBJ1-6; no clear D gene. The CDR3 spans 14 residues. Trimming stripped 3 bases from V and 6 bases from J, with 9 bases between. Germline V gene lookup returns CDR1 SNHLY and CDR2 FYNNEI. The CDR3 sequence: CASSDRLTNSPLHF. The CDR3 bases are TGTGCCAGCAGTGACAGGCTTACTAATTCACCCCTCCACTTT.

The chain is built from TRBV11-3 and TRBJ2-3; no clear D. Per germline, CDR1 SGHNT and CDR2 YENEEA. V lost 3 bases, J lost 4 bases, and 11 bases lay in between. This CDR3 comprises 14 residues. CDR3 residues: CASSLGLASDTQYF. Written as DNA, the CDR3 is TGTGCCAGCAGCTTGGGCCTTGCTTCAGATACGCAGTATTTT.

V gene TRBV7-8 combines with J gene TRBJ1-2, with D perhaps matching TRBD1 (6 bases). The CDR3 runs 13 residues. The V gene lost 5 bases and the J gene lost 6 bases, with 13 bases spanning the gap. Germline assignment: CDR1 SGHVS and CDR2 FQNEAQ. CDR3 amino acids: CASSLGAGDGYTF. The CDR3, as DNA: TGTGCCAGCAGCCTGGGGGCAGGGGATGGCTACACCTTC.

The gene calls are TRBV3-1 (or the pseudogene TRBV3-2) and TRBJ2-1; TRBD1 might be the D (6 bases). Germline loops: CDR1 LGHDT, CDR2 YNNKEL (reference sequence). CDR3 length: 12 residues. V was shortened by 1 base and J by 9 bases, with 7 bases between the two germline ends. For the CDR3, the DNA is TGTGCCAGCAGCCAAGTGGGGGCTGAGCAGTTCTTC. Protein: CASSQVGAEQFF.

On this clone itself: Its ends do not fully match the called genes, so a read error is possible. The V gene is TRBV5-4, the J gene TRBJ2-1, with D tentatively TRBD2 (6 bases). Germline V CDR1 and CDR2: SGHNT, YYREEE (reference sequence). CDR3 length: 10 residues. The CDR3 nucleotides are TGTGCCAGCAGCGGGGGGACCCCCCTCTTC. As protein: CASSGGTPLF.

The chain carries TRBV10-3 and TRBJ1-2; 8 bases agree with TRBD1. J lost 3 bases, V lost 6 bases, and 9 bases had no gene match. The V gene's germline CDR1 is ENHRY and CDR2 SYGVKD. The CDR3 extends over 15 amino acids. CDR3 protein: CAISSQDRADYGYTF. The CDR3 nucleotides are TGTGCCATCAGCTCTCAGGACAGGGCGGACTATGGCTACACCTTC.

This chain links TRBV19 with TRBJ1-1; possible D gene TRBD1, 6 bases. V lost 0 bases to trimming and J lost 0 bases, with 14 bases between them. There are 17 residues in the CDR3. Germline-derived CDR1 and CDR2 are LNHDA and SQIVND (reference sequence). CDR3 in DNA: TGTGCCAGTAGTATAGATGGCAGGGGAAGGCTGAACACTGAAGCTTTCTTT. It translates to CASSIDGRGRLNTEAFF.